The present entry profiles one TCR beta chain with its context. CDR1 and CDR2 from the germline V gene are MGHDK and SYGVNS. V was trimmed by 8 bases and J by 4 bases, leaving 14 bases between them. The CDR3 spans 13 residues. The data belong to a study of blood T cell repertoires in COVID-19. The overall study: COVID-19 samples from acute and convalescent phases originated in the United States, Italy and Spain. PBMCs, B-cell-depleted T cells, or T cells provided the cDNA or gDNA that made up the material.

Original methodology: Reference gene primer amplification in the assay estimated nucleated cell counts. The assay was immunoSEQ multiplex PCR, and TCRdb's table has in-frame clones only and misses some. That table supplies the V and J calls and clone size; D and trimming were determined from the DNA. This table holds some 150,000 clones, approximately 80% found once. Sequenced input: peripheral blood. The chain combines TRBV25-1 with TRBJ2-5; D is undetermined. This clonotype originated in a woman aged 55-75 years with COVID-19, enrolled during active disease. CDR3 sequence (DNA): TGTGCCAGCGGCCGGAGCTCCCCAGAGACCCAGTACTTC. Residues: CASGRSSPETQYF. Drawing the rest from reference TRBV25-1 and TRBJ2-5, the complete variable domain is EADIYQTPRYLVIGTGKKITLECSQTMGHDKMYWYQQDPGMELHLIHYSYGVNSTEKGDLSSESTVSRIRTEHFPLTLESARPSHTSQYLCASGRSSPETQYFGPGTRLLVL.